Listed below are T cell receptor beta chains from one sample, sequenced in a study of Tregs in tolerant kidney transplant recipients. TCRdb's copy holds only in-frame clones and misses some; the assay was immunoSEQ multiplex PCR. The data contain 240,000 or so clones, roughly 84% of them seen just once; the ten biggest clones take up around 0.61%. The sample consisted of CD4+ T cells from blood. The receptors stem from a human donor in good health. The CDR3 runs from the conserved cysteine through the conserved F or W. Each record gives: V gene, clone size, J gene, D gene, CDR3 protein, CDR3 DNA. The D gene is left open where the match is weak. Clone sizes are given selectively: once, few, many, or a class where the clone is expanded.

v_call: TRBV14; clone_size: NA; j_call: TRBJ1-5; d_call: NA; cdr3_aa: CASSQTGQGGNQPQHF; cdr3_nt: TGTGCCAGCAGCCAGACGGGGCAGGGCGGCAATCAGCCCCAGCATTTT
v_call: TRBV4-2; clone_size: NA; j_call: TRBJ2-1; d_call: TRBD2; cdr3_aa: CASSQKVDLAGYYEQFF; cdr3_nt: TGTGCCAGCAGCCAAAAAGTAGATCTAGCGGGTTACTATGAGCAGTTCTTC
v_call: TRBV28; clone_size: NA; j_call: TRBJ1-4; d_call: NA; cdr3_aa: CASSLLAGTNEKLFF; cdr3_nt: TGTGCCAGCAGTTTATTGGCAGGGACGAATGAAAAACTGTTTTTT
v_call: TRBV6-6; clone_size: NA; j_call: TRBJ2-7; d_call: NA; cdr3_aa: CASTRTRNSYEQYF; cdr3_nt: TGTGCCAGCACCAGGACAAGGAACTCCTACGAGCAGTACTTC
v_call: TRBV2; clone_size: NA; j_call: TRBJ1-1; d_call: NA; cdr3_aa: CASSPPRRSTNTEAFF; cdr3_nt: TGTGCCAGCAGTCCCCCCCGACGGTCAACGAACACTGAAGCTTTCTTT
v_call: TRBV7-8; clone_size: NA; j_call: TRBJ2-7; d_call: TRBD1; cdr3_aa: CASSSLDRAYEQYF; cdr3_nt: TGTGCCAGCAGCTCACTAGACAGGGCCTACGAGCAGTACTTC
v_call: TRBV2; clone_size: NA; j_call: TRBJ2-6; d_call: NA; cdr3_aa: CASNQTPGQFSGANVLTF; cdr3_nt: TGTGCCAGCAACCAAACACCGGGACAATTCTCTGGGGCCAACGTCCTGACTTTC
v_call: TRBV5-4; clone_size: NA; j_call: TRBJ1-5; d_call: TRBD1; cdr3_aa: CASSAGQGGNQPQHF; cdr3_nt: TGTGCCAGCAGCGCGGGACAGGGGGGAAATCAGCCCCAGCATTTT
v_call: TRBV6-5; clone_size: NA; j_call: TRBJ2-3; d_call: NA; cdr3_aa: CASSYSIRVTDTQYF; cdr3_nt: TGTGCCAGCAGTTACTCGATTAGGGTCACAGATACGCAGTATTTT
v_call: TRBV7-6; clone_size: NA; j_call: TRBJ1-1; d_call: NA; cdr3_aa: CASSLNSMDTEAFF; cdr3_nt: TGTGCCAGCAGCTTAAACTCCATGGACACTGAAGCTTTCTTT
v_call: TRBV11-2; clone_size: few; j_call: TRBJ2-3; d_call: NA; cdr3_aa: CASSLAPGGTADTQYF; cdr3_nt: TGTGCCAGCAGCTTAGCCCCAGGGGGGACCGCAGATACGCAGTATTTT
v_call: TRBV5-1; clone_size: NA; j_call: TRBJ1-2; d_call: TRBD1; cdr3_aa: CASSLVTGGNYGYTF; cdr3_nt: TGCGCCAGCAGCTTGGTGACAGGGGGCAACTATGGCTACACCTTC
v_call: TRBV27; clone_size: NA; j_call: TRBJ2-7; d_call: NA; cdr3_aa: CASSFRRPYEQYF; cdr3_nt: TGTGCCAGCAGTTTCAGGCGACCCTACGAGCAGTACTTC
v_call: TRBV2; clone_size: NA; j_call: TRBJ1-6; d_call: TRBD1; cdr3_aa: CASSTQGAESPLHF; cdr3_nt: TGTGCCAGCAGTACTCAGGGGGCGGAATCACCCCTCCACTTT
v_call: TRBV18; clone_size: NA; j_call: TRBJ2-6; d_call: NA; cdr3_aa: CASSQGTGPGANVLTF; cdr3_nt: TGTGCCAGCTCACAAGGGACGGGCCCTGGGGCCAACGTCCTGACTTTC
v_call: TRBV11-3; clone_size: NA; j_call: TRBJ2-5; d_call: NA; cdr3_aa: CASSFWGDPSETQYF; cdr3_nt: TGTGCCAGCAGCTTTTGGGGGGACCCTTCAGAGACCCAGTACTTC
v_call: TRBV6-5; clone_size: once; j_call: TRBJ2-1; d_call: NA; cdr3_aa: CASSLVDGYNEQFF; cdr3_nt: TGTGCCAGCAGCCTCGTGGACGGTTACAATGAGCAGTTCTTC
v_call: TRBV5-4; clone_size: NA; j_call: TRBJ2-2; d_call: NA; cdr3_aa: CASRGVGSGNTGELFF; cdr3_nt: TGTGCCAGCCGTGGAGTGGGTAGCGGGAACACCGGGGAGCTGTTTTTT
v_call: TRBV7-2; clone_size: NA; j_call: TRBJ2-1; d_call: TRBD2; cdr3_aa: CASKPGLDHNEQFF; cdr3_nt: TGTGCCAGCAAGCCGGGACTAGATCACAATGAGCAGTTCTTC
v_call: TRBV7-5; clone_size: NA; j_call: TRBJ1-6; d_call: NA; cdr3_aa: CARSTTGRFNSPLHF; cdr3_nt: TGTGCCAGAAGTACTACCGGGAGATTTAATTCACCCCTCCACTTT
v_call: TRBV5-1; clone_size: NA; j_call: TRBJ1-3; d_call: NA; cdr3_aa: CASSTNSPEGSGNTIYF; cdr3_nt: TGCGCCAGCAGCACCAACAGCCCCGAAGGCTCTGGAAACACCATATATTTT
v_call: TRBV2; clone_size: once; j_call: TRBJ2-2; d_call: NA; cdr3_aa: CASRLWTVNTGELFF; cdr3_nt: TGTGCCAGCAGACTATGGACAGTGAACACCGGGGAGCTGTTTTTT
v_call: TRBV6-5; clone_size: once; j_call: TRBJ2-7; d_call: NA; cdr3_aa: CASSYGRKSYEQYF; cdr3_nt: TGTGCCAGCAGTTACGGTCGGAAATCCTACGAGCAGTACTTC
v_call: TRBV30; clone_size: NA; j_call: TRBJ1-1; d_call: TRBD1; cdr3_aa: CAWGTGARAFF; cdr3_nt: TGTGCCTGGGGGACAGGGGCTCGAGCTTTCTTT
v_call: TRBV4-2; clone_size: few; j_call: TRBJ2-7; d_call: TRBD1; cdr3_aa: CASSQDLTGGDFQQYF; cdr3_nt: TGTGCCAGCAGCCAGGACCTGACAGGGGGCGATTTTCAGCAGTACTTC
v_call: TRBV18; clone_size: NA; j_call: TRBJ1-1; d_call: NA; cdr3_aa: CASSPKGSTNTEAFF; cdr3_nt: TGTGCCAGCTCACCAAAGGGGTCCACGAACACTGAAGCTTTCTTT
v_call: TRBV13; clone_size: NA; j_call: TRBJ2-1; d_call: NA; cdr3_aa: CASSLAPSVNEQFF; cdr3_nt: TGTGCCAGCAGCTTAGCCCCTAGCGTCAATGAGCAGTTCTTC
v_call: TRBV7-2; clone_size: once; j_call: TRBJ2-3; d_call: NA; cdr3_aa: CASSSLADTQYF; cdr3_nt: TGTGCCAGCAGCTCCCTGGCAGATACGCAGTATTTT
v_call: TRBV2; clone_size: few; j_call: TRBJ1-2; d_call: TRBD1; cdr3_aa: CASSEEGQGLYGYTF; cdr3_nt: TGTGCCAGCAGTGAGGAGGGACAGGGGCTATATGGCTACACCTTC
v_call: TRBV18; clone_size: NA; j_call: TRBJ1-1; d_call: TRBD1; cdr3_aa: CASSPPGQGGGQNTEAFF; cdr3_nt: TGTGCCAGCTCACCACCCGGACAGGGCGGCGGTCAGAACACTGAAGCTTTCTTT
v_call: TRBV18; clone_size: NA; j_call: TRBJ1-3; d_call: NA; cdr3_aa: CASSPAWGADSGNTIYF; cdr3_nt: TGTGCCAGCTCACCCGCGTGGGGCGCGGACTCTGGAAACACCATATATTTT
v_call: TRBV6-5; clone_size: NA; j_call: TRBJ2-1; d_call: TRBD2; cdr3_aa: CASSFLAGSNEQFF; cdr3_nt: TGTGCCAGCAGTTTTCTAGCGGGGTCCAATGAGCAGTTCTTC
v_call: TRBV7-9; clone_size: NA; j_call: TRBJ1-4; d_call: NA; cdr3_aa: CASSLQQPTREKLFF; cdr3_nt: TGTGCCAGCAGCTTACAACAACCTACCCGCGAAAAACTGTTTTTT
v_call: TRBV25-1; clone_size: NA; j_call: TRBJ2-7; d_call: TRBD2; cdr3_aa: CASGRAYEQYF; cdr3_nt: TGTGCCAGCGGGAGGGCCTACGAGCAGTACTTC
v_call: TRBV15; clone_size: NA; j_call: TRBJ1-2; d_call: NA; cdr3_aa: CATSSKSGRIYYGYTF; cdr3_nt: TGTGCCACCAGCAGTAAGAGCGGACGGATTTACTATGGCTACACCTTC
v_call: TRBV6-1; clone_size: NA; j_call: TRBJ1-4; d_call: TRBD1; cdr3_aa: CASSVSGTGDEKLFF; cdr3_nt: TGTGCCAGCAGTGTATCCGGGACAGGGGATGAAAAACTGTTTTTT
v_call: TRBV6-1; clone_size: once; j_call: TRBJ1-2; d_call: NA; cdr3_aa: CASSETTQGRGYTF; cdr3_nt: TGTGCCAGCAGTGAGACTACGCAGGGGCGGGGCTACACCTTC